A selection of T cell receptor delta chains follows, all from one sample in a study of Vδ1+ human thymocytes. TCRdb made new clone calls on the multiplex PCR reads using CATT. The profile shows about 58,000 delta-chain clones, more than 12% of them singletons. The source material was Vdelta1+ gamma-delta thymocytes from the thymus. Receptors were obtained from a girl less than two years old who had congenital heart surgery. CDR3s include the opening cysteine and the closing phenylalanine or tryptophan. D genes are given only for firm matches. Clone sizes are given selectively: once, few, many, or a class where the clone is expanded.

>medium-sized|TRDJ1|17|TRDV2|-
TGTGCCTGTGACGGTAAGCCCTTGTTGGACCACACCGATAAACTCATCTTT
CACDGKPLLDHTDKLIF
>-|TRDJ1|21|TRDV1|TRDD3
TGTGCTCTTGGGGAACCCCTCTCCTTGGGGGGATACGCAGGAAGAGCCGATAAACTCATCTTT
CALGEPLSLGGYAGRADKLIF
>-|TRDJ1|13|TRDV1|-
TGTGCTCTTGGGCCACCGGGTACCGATAAACTCATCTTT
CALGPPGTDKLIF
>-|TRDJ1|16|TRDV1|-
TGTGCTCTTGGGGAAGGTCCGGGTGAATACACCGATAAACTCATCTTT
CALGEGPGEYTDKLIF
>few|TRDJ1|20|TRDV1|TRDD3
TGTGCTCTTGGGAACAGGGCTTCCAAGTACTGGGGGACGTACACCGATAAACTCATCTTT
CALGNRASKYWGTYTDKLIF
>few|TRDJ1|17|TRDV1|-
TGTGCTCTTGGGGAACTCCGTTCTATTCCCGCCACCGATAAACTCATCTTT
CALGELRSIPATDKLIF
>-|TRDJ1|16|TRDV1|-
TGTGCTCTTGGGGATCTCAGGGCCCTCTACACCGATAAACTCATCTTT
CALGDLRALYTDKLIF
>-|TRDJ1|17|TRDV1|-
TGTGCTCTTGGGGAACTGCTGTCCTACCCCTACACCGATAAACTCATCTTT
CALGELLSYPYTDKLIF
>-|TRDJ1|20|TRDV1|TRDD3
TGTGCTCTTGGGGGAACTCATCCGCTCCGGGGATACGCTTGCACCGATAAACTCATCTTT
CALGGTHPLRGYACTDKLIF
>-|TRDJ1|19|TRDV1|-
TGTGCTCTTGGGGAACTTCCCTTCTTGAGGGGTCGGGGGACCGATAAACTCATCTTT
CALGELPFLRGRGTDKLIF
>-|TRDJ1|18|TRDV1|-
TGTGCTCTTGGGGAACTCCATCGCTGGGGATTCAACACCGATAAACTCATCTTT
CALGELHRWGFNTDKLIF
>-|TRDJ1|16|TRDV1|-
TGTGCTCTTGGGGAACGTCGGATCACGTACACCGATAAACTCATCTTT
CALGERRITYTDKLIF
>-|TRDJ1|21|TRDV1|TRDD3
TGTGCTCTTGGGGACACGATCATAATTCCCCCTTCTGTACTGGGGGTAGATAAACTCATCTTT
CALGDTIIIPPSVLGVDKLIF
>-|TRDJ1|18|TRDV1|TRDD2
TGTGCTCTTGGGGGCATTTCCTACGTCGGGCGGAACACCGATAAACTCATCTTT
CALGGISYVGRNTDKLIF
>-|TRDJ1|24|TRDV1|TRDD3
TGTGCTCTTGGGGAATTGAAGGGGCTACAGGCCCATACTGGGGGATACGCGTACACCGATAAACCCATCTTT
CALGELKGLQAHTGGYAYTDKPIF
>few|TRDJ1|19|TRDV1|TRDD2
TGTGCTCTTGGGGACTTCCTACGTTACGGGAGTGGGTACACCGATAAACTCATCTTT
CALGDFLRYGSGYTDKLIF
>few|TRDJ1|20|TRDV1|TRDD3
TGTGCTCTTGGGGAAGTCCCTCGCCCAGGGGGATACGGAGGCACCGATAAACTCATCTTT
CALGEVPRPGGYGGTDKLIF
>-|TRDJ1|17|TRDV1|-
TGTGCTCTTGGGGAGCTTTCCCACTGCCTAGGTAGCGATAAACTCATCTTT
CALGELSHCLGSDKLIF
>few|TRDJ1|22|TRDV1|TRDD3
TGTGCTCTTGGGGAACTGAATGCTCCACTAAACGGAGGGCTGGGGGATACGGGGCAACTCATCTTT
CALGELNAPLNGGLGDTGQLIF
>many|TRDJ1|16|TRDV2|TRDD3
TGTGCCTGTGACACCTTCCTCCGACTGGGGACCGATAAACTCATCTTT
CACDTFLRLGTDKLIF
>few|TRDJ1|19|TRDV1|TRDD3
TGTGCTCTTGGACCAAATTTTCGTTCTGGGGGATCCTACACCGATAAACTCATCTTT
CALGPNFRSGGSYTDKLIF
>few|TRDJ1|17|TRDV1|TRDD3
TGTGCTCTTGGGGAACTGAAACTGGGGGATTACACCGATAAACTCATCTTT
CALGELKLGDYTDKLIF
>few|TRDJ1|22|TRDV1|TRDD3
TGTGCTCTTGGGGAACTTAGGCTCCTCTCTACTGGGGGATACGATCCGAACGATAAACTCATCTTT
CALGELRLLSTGGYDPNDKLIF
>few|TRDJ1|23|TRDV1|TRDD3
TGTGCTCTTGGGTTCGATATTTTTCCTACGTCTGGGGGATACCCCCCGGACACCGATAAACTCATCTTT
CALGFDIFPTSGGYPPDTDKLIF
>few|TRDJ1|20|TRDV1|TRDD3
TGTGCTCTTGGGAAACTCCCCTTCAACGGGGGATGTGGCTACACCGATAAACTCATCTTT
CALGKLPFNGGCGYTDKLIF
>-|TRDJ1|19|TRDV1|TRDD3
TGTGCTCTTGGGGAAGGCACTTCCTACTGGGGGATTCACACCGATAAACTCATCTTT
CALGEGTSYWGIHTDKLIF
>few|TRDJ1|17|TRDV1|-
TGTGCTCTTGGGAAAGGTACCCCCCCTCGGACCACCGATAAACTCATCTTT
CALGKGTPPRTTDKLIF
>-|TRDJ1|20|TRDV1|TRDD3
TGTGCTCTTGGGGAATACTGGGGGGATACGCTACCGCCCCTCACCGATAAACTCATCTTT
CALGEYWGDTLPPLTDKLIF
>-|TRDJ1|19|TRDV1|TRDD3
TGTGCTCTTGGGGAACGAGGGGCCAGCTGGGGGACGTACACCGATAAACTCATCTTT
CALGERGASWGTYTDKLIF
>-|TRDJ1|19|TRDV1|TRDD3
TGTGCTCTTGGGGAACACGTAGTCTGGGGGATAGCAGGTACCGATAAACTCATCTTT
CALGEHVVWGIAGTDKLIF
>-|TRDJ1|16|TRDV2|-
TGTGCCTGTGACGTAGGACCCGTACTGAACACCGATAAACTCATCTTT
CACDVGPVLNTDKLIF
>few|TRDJ1|16|TRDV1|TRDD3
TGTGCTCTTGGAGCGACCTCTGGGGGATACGGAGGGGGACTCATCTTT
CALGATSGGYGGGLIF
>few|TRDJ1|22|TRDV1|TRDD3
TGTGCTCTTGGGAACCGGGTAGACGCCGGACAGGGCGACCCGGATACGTGCGATAAACTCATCTTT
CALGNRVDAGQGDPDTCDKLIF
>-|TRDJ1|19|TRDV1|-
TGTGCTCTTGGGGAAAACCAACTGCCTTCTCTTCCCTTACTGACCAAACTCATCTTT
CALGENQLPSLPLLTKLIF
>-|TRDJ2|22|TRDV1|-
TGTGCTCTTGGGGCGAGCCGGCCTTCCTACTTGGGGGATACCGCTTTGACAGCACAACTCTTCTTT
CALGASRPSYLGDTALTAQLFF
>-|TRDJ1|16|TRAV29/DV5|TRDD3
TGTGCAGCGCTGCGGAGGGTCCCCCTGGGGGATACAGGGCTCATCTTT
CAALRRVPLGDTGLIF
>-|TRDJ1|23|TRDV1|TRDD2
TGTGCTCTTGGGGAACTACACGGCGCCTTCCTACGTGGACTGGGCCATCGGACCGATAAACTCATCTTT
CALGELHGAFLRGLGHRTDKLIF
>few|TRDJ1|21|TRDV1|-
TGCGCTCTTGGGGACGGCCTTCCCCTGGTTGAACTGGGGTTATCGGCCGATAAACTCATCTTT
CALGDGLPLVELGLSADKLIF
>few|TRDJ1|19|TRDV1|TRDD3
TGTGCTCTTGGGGAAAAGGTTGTGTTAGTGGGGGATACGCGGGGAAGACTCATCTTT
CALGEKVVLVGDTRGRLIF
>-|TRDJ1|15|TRDV1|-
TGTGCTCTTGGGGACGGCCGAGTGTACACCGATAAACTCATCTTT
CALGDGRVYTDKLIF
>few|TRDJ1|13|TRDV1|-
TGTGCTCTTGGGGAACTTAAGGGCGATAAACTCATCTTT
CALGELKGDKLIF
>-|TRDJ1|19|TRDV1|TRDD3
TGTGCTCTTGGGGAGCATCTGGGGGATACCCTAACAGGGGCCGATAAACTCATCTTT
CALGEHLGDTLTGADKLIF
>few|TRDJ1|18|TRDV1|TRDD3
TGTGCTCTTGGGGAACGGAACGGCGACTGGGGGACAACCGATAAACTCATCTTT
CALGERNGDWGTTDKLIF
>-|TRDJ1|21|TRDV1|TRDD3
TGTGCTCTTGGGAAACGAACCCTACAGAGGGATACGCGGGGTTACACCGATAAACTCATCTTT
CALGKRTLQRDTRGYTDKLIF
>few|TRDJ1|23|TRDV1|TRDD3
TGTGCTCTTGGGGAATTACTACAGCTGGGGGATCCCCCCGAGGTCAATTACACCGATAAACTCATCTTT
CALGELLQLGDPPEVNYTDKLIF
>few|TRDJ1|15|TRDV1|-
TGTGCTCTTGGGGAACCCATGTTCCCCCTTGATAAACTCATCTTT
CALGEPMFPLDKLIF
>-|TRDJ1|18|TRDV1|-
TGTGCTCTTGGGGACCCCTCCGAGGTTTACACGGGGACCGATAAACTCATCTTT
CALGDPSEVYTGTDKLIF
>-|TRDJ1|23|TRDV1|TRDD3
TGTGCTCTTGGGAGGCGTCGGGAACCGTCACCTGGGCTGGGGGATATTGGCACCGATAAACTCATCTTT
CALGRRREPSPGLGDIGTDKLIF
>few|TRDJ1|18|TRDV1|TRDD3
TGTGCTCTTGGGGAACCTTCGACTGGGGGACTGTACACCGATAAACTCATCTTT
CALGEPSTGGLYTDKLIF
>-|TRDJ1|18|TRDV1|-
TGTGCTCTTGGCGCGCTTAGACCTTCCCTTTCCTTACTGGGGAAACTCATCTTT
CALGALRPSLSLLGKLIF
>-|TRDJ1|19|TRDV1|TRDD3
TGTGCTCTTGGGACTCCAGTTGGGACTGGGGGATACGTTTGGGATAAACTCATCTTT
CALGTPVGTGGYVWDKLIF
>-|TRDJ1|20|TRDV1|TRDD3
TGTGCTCTTGGACCCGCCTGTACTGGGGGGTACCACCCGTACACCGATAAACTCATCTTT
CALGPACTGGYHPYTDKLIF
>-|TRDJ1|19|TRDV1|-
TGTGCTCTTGGGGATAGTTGCAATACCCAAACGAAGCCTCGAGATAAACTCATCTTT
CALGDSCNTQTKPRDKLIF
>few|TRDJ1|16|TRDV1|-
TGTGCTCTTGGGGAATCCCGTACTTCGTACACCGATAAACTCATCTTT
CALGESRTSYTDKLIF
>-|TRDJ1|18|TRDV1|-
TGTGCTCTTGGGGAACTTGGGGCCTATTCCCGTTACACCGATAAACTCATCTTT
CALGELGAYSRYTDKLIF